Listed here are 5 T cell receptor beta chains from one sample, sequenced in a study of blood T cell repertoires in COVID-19. TCRdb's table, derived via immunoSEQ multiplex PCR, lists solely in-frame clones and lacks some. The data show 80,000 to 100,000 clones, with 70% to 90% seen just once and about 17% held by the top ten. The sample consisted of peripheral blood. The receptor source for this set is a woman aged 80 or over with acute or convalescent COVID-19.

The chain couples TRBV19 to TRBJ2-1, with TRBD2 matching 14 bases. With V trimmed by 5 bases and J by 0 bases, 12 bases remained unmatched. From germline, CDR1 is LNHDA and CDR2 SQIVND (reference sequence). This CDR3 region has 20 residues. The CDR3 region is CASSLSPGLAGASSYNEQFF. CDR3 nucleotide sequence: TGTGCCAGTAGTCTCTCACCGGGACTAGCGGGGGCGAGCTCCTACAATGAGCAGTTCTTC.

The V gene is TRBV7-9, the J gene TRBJ1-4; 7 nucleotides agree with TRBD1. Trimming removed 1 base from V and 7 bases from J; junction bases left unmatched: 6. The CDR3 contains 15 residues. The germline V gene encodes CDR1 SEHNR and CDR2 FQNEAQ (reference sequence). The CDR3 nucleotides are TGTGCCAGCAGCTTAGTTTTAGGGGGCAGTGAAAAACTGTTTTTT. This encodes CASSLVLGGSEKLFF. Supplemented by reference TRBV7-9 and TRBJ1-4, the full variable domain reads DTGVSQNPRHKITKRGQNVTFRCDPISEHNRLYWYRQTLGQGPEFLTYFQNEAQLEKSRLLSDRFSAERPKGSFSTLEIQRTEQGDSAMYLCASSLVLGGSEKLFFGSGTQLSVL.

This chain uses TRBV5-1 with TRBJ1-1; maybe TRBD1 (5 bases). Trimming removed 0 bases from V and 0 bases from J, with 12 bases in between. CDR3 length: 16 amino acids. Germline CDR1 is SGHRS and CDR2 is YFSETQ. CDR3: CASSLVGLGVNTEAFF. CDR3 coding DNA: TGCGCCAGCAGCTTGGTGGGTCTAGGGGTGAACACTGAAGCTTTCTTT. Looking up the rest from reference TRBV5-1 and TRBJ1-1 gives the full variable domain: KAGVTQTPRYLIKTRGQQVTLSCSPISGHRSVSWYQQTPGQGLQFLFEYFSETQRNKGNFPGRFSGRQFSNSRSEMNVSTLELGDSALYLCASSLVGLGVNTEAFFGQGTRLTVV.

This CDR3 reads CATRPGMDTGELFF. The CDR3 bases are TGTGCCACCCGGCCAGGGATGGACACCGGGGAGCTGTTTTTT. The chain carries TRBV10-3 and TRBJ2-2; D is possibly TRBD1 (5 bases). The V gene's germline CDR1 is ENHRY and CDR2 SYGVKD. Trimming pared 10 bases from V and 3 bases from J, leaving 15 bases between. This CDR3 is built from 14 residues.

CDR3 region: CASSSRVPTVDEQFF. The CDR3 coding sequence is TGTGCCAGCAGCTCCAGGGTTCCGACTGTAGATGAGCAGTTCTTC. This rearrangement joins TRBV5-4 to TRBJ2-1, with D tentatively TRBD1 (5 bases). The V gene lost 3 bases and the J gene lost 8 bases, with 18 bases spanning the gap. CDR3 length: 15 residues. Germline V gene data show CDR1 as SGHNT and CDR2 as YYREEE (reference sequence).